The T cell receptor beta chain under discussion was sequenced for a study of cytomegalovirus exposure and HLA in healthy donors. As for the study in general: An earlier analysis identified 120 million or so unique TCR beta sequences in about 179 million T cells.

PCR amplification relied on 60 Vbeta primers (plus 13 Jbeta primers). Repertoires were generated with immunoSEQ multiplex PCR, while TCRdb's copy carries only in-frame clones and drops some. Among about 160,000 clones listed, 85% were seen once. This sequence originates from a man between 18 and 29 years old in good health and CMV-seropositive. Material for sequencing was PBMCs.

CDR3 coding DNA: TGTGCCAGCAGTTTAGACAAGAGCTCCTACAATGAGCAGTTCTTC. Protein sequence: CASSLDKSSYNEQFF. This chain connects TRBV27 to TRBJ2-1; no reliable D call. Germline V CDR1 and CDR2: MNHEY, SMNVEV (reference sequence). V was pared by 2 bases and J by 0 bases, with 8 bases between. The CDR3 contains 15 residues.